Below are 32 T cell receptor beta chains sequenced from a single sample in a study of sequential checkpoint blockade in melanoma (dated by TCRdb to between 2018 and 2021). The method was the immunoSEQ multiplex PCR assay. TCRdb retrieved this table from immuneACCESS and kept in-frame rearrangements only. Not all clones are present; in checked studies, unresolved V genes account for under half, and no reason is known for the remainder. In all, the sample holds roughly 13,000 clones, and around 20% of those were seen once. 6% to 7.5% of the sample rests with the top ten. The treatment or condition label, as the study defines it: randomized to nivolumab then ipilimumab (arm A) or the reverse (arm B). This sample comprised tumor tissue (inferred from file names), obtained from a patient given nivolumab and ipilimumab in sequence. The receptors derive from a human donor with melanoma.

The V and J genes are TRBV10-2 and TRBJ1-5; weak D call: TRBD1 (6 bases). V was clipped by 6 bases and J by 0 bases, with 12 bases between them. CDR3 length equals 15 residues. Germline CDR1 reads WSHSY; CDR2 reads SAAADI. The CDR3 sequence is CASRVGGVSNQPQHF. The CDR3 DNA follows: TGCGCCAGCAGAGTAGGGGGGGTTAGCAATCAGCCCCAGCATTTT.

The CDR3 here is CSVVAGPGTGELFF. CDR3 nucleotide sequence: TGCAGCGTTGTAGCGGGGCCCGGGACCGGGGAGCTGTTTTTT. The chain uses TRBV29-1 and TRBJ2-2, with 8 bases aligning to TRBD2. With 4 bases clipped from V and 5 bases from J, the junction kept 6 bases outside the gene matches. The CDR3 is 14 residues long. Germline loops: CDR1 SQVTM, CDR2 ANQGSEA.

V and J are TRBV5-1 and TRBJ2-7; TRBD1 matches 9 bases. This CDR3 is 16 amino acids long. The germline V gene encodes CDR1 SGHRS and CDR2 YFSETQ. Trimming cost V 2 bases and J 4 bases; bases outside gene matches: 10. CDR3 protein: CASSFLPGTGLYEQYF. In nucleotides, the CDR3 is TGCGCCAGCAGCTTCTTGCCCGGGACAGGGTTGTACGAGCAGTACTTC.

This clone occurred many times. Other DNA variants within this sample encode the same CDR3. This chain uses TRBV6-8 with TRBJ1-2, with D hard to call. This CDR3 contains 12 residues. Per the germline V gene, CDR1 is MNHGY and CDR2 is SAAAGT. Trimming cost V 0 bases and J 4 bases, with 3 bases left between them. The CDR3 bases are TGTGCCAGCAGTTACTCAGGCTATGGCTACACCTTC. Translated, it gives CASSYSGYGYTF.

In its sample, this clone was seen a few times. V and J are TRBV6-8 and TRBJ2-7, with 8 bases lining up with TRBD1. The CDR3 consists of 16 residues. After removal of 5 bases from V and 0 bases from J, the junction contained 9 bases not matched to a gene. In germline, CDR1 is MNHGY, CDR2 SAAAGT. The CDR3: CASSEGPQGASYEQYF. CDR3 coding DNA: TGTGCCAGCAGTGAGGGCCCCCAGGGGGCCTCCTACGAGCAGTACTTC.

This clone was found many times. The chain combines TRBV12-5 with TRBJ1-6; TRBD1 aligns across 9 bases. The germline CDR1 and CDR2 sequences are LGHNT and FRNRAP. The CDR3 consists of 14 residues. The CDR3 DNA reads as TGTGCCACATCGACCGGGACAGGGAATTCACCCCTCCACTTT. The encoded protein is CATSTGTGNSPLHF.

This clone turned up a few times. V is TRBV7-1 and J is TRBJ2-1; D is unclear. TRBV7-1 is treated as an ORF (open reading frame) with a function not yet certain. Between the trimmed V and J ends, which lost 6 bases and 4 bases, there was a span of 10 bases. The CDR3 length is 13 residues. CDR3 amino acids: CASSPDRYNEQFF. CDR3 DNA: TGTGCCAGCAGTCCTGACCGGTACAATGAGCAGTTCTTC.

In this sample, this clone turned up a few times. The genes are TRBV6-8 and TRBJ2-7; TRBD1 agrees at 10 bases. The CDR3 has 13 residues. The J segment lost 5 bases and the V segment lost 4 bases, leaving 2 bases of the junction unmatched. The germline V gene has CDR1 MNHGY and CDR2 SAAAGT. Here the CDR3 reads CASSWGTGDEQYF. The CDR3 DNA sequence: TGTGCCAGCAGTTGGGGGACAGGGGACGAGCAGTACTTC.

The chain carries TRBV19 and TRBJ1-5, with D possibly being TRBD1 (5 bases). Trimming removed 5 bases from V and 7 bases from J, with 15 bases in between. The CDR3 covers 14 residues. Germline V lookup: CDR1 LNHDA, CDR2 SQIVND (reference sequence). CDR3 coding DNA: TGTGCCAGTAGTTCGCTGGGGCTCGGACAGCCCCAGCATTTT. This translates into CASSSLGLGQPQHF. Full variable domain (remainder filled in from reference TRBV19 and TRBJ1-5): DGGITQSPKYLFRKEGQNVTLSCEQNLNHDAMYWYRQDPGQGLRLIYYSQIVNDFQKGDIAEGYSVSREKKESFPLTVTSAQKNPTAFYLCASSSLGLGQPQHFGDGTRLSIL.

CDR3 in DNA: TGTGCCAGCAGCAGACCGGGGGAGGTATATGGCTACACCTTC. Translating it yields CASSRPGEVYGYTF. The chain joins TRBV11-3 to TRBJ1-2, with D maybe TRBD1 (5 bases). The CDR3 has 14 amino acids. Trimming took off 5 bases at V and 5 bases at J, with 15 bases between the two ends. Germline CDR1 and CDR2: SGHNT and YENEEA.

Only a few counts were recorded for this clone. The genes are TRBV18 and TRBJ1-1; D unclear. Trimming stripped 3 bases from V and 1 base from J, with 9 bases between. CDR3 length: 14 residues. Germline V gene lookup returns CDR1 KGHSH and CDR2 LQKENI. The CDR3 DNA follows: TGTGCCAGCTCACCGGCTTCGGAGAACACTGAAGCTTTCTTT. This gives the protein CASSPASENTEAFF.

In its sample, this clone was seen a few times. The rearrangement uses TRBV9 and TRBJ1-2; D call uncertain. V dropped 0 bases and J dropped 0 bases, with 9 bases sitting between them. The CDR3 sequence is 15 residues long. From germline, CDR1 is SGDLS and CDR2 YYNGEE. This CDR3 is CASSVDSLSNYGYTF. CDR3 nucleotide sequence: TGTGCCAGCAGCGTAGACAGCCTCTCTAACTATGGCTACACCTTC.

There are a few counts of this clone. V is TRBV7-5 and J is TRBJ2-5; no DNA check was done on the table's D call, TRBD2. TRBV7-5 is designated a pseudogene. This CDR3 is built from 15 residues. The CDR3 DNA is TGTGCCAGCAGCTTATACGCGGGCTTGCAAGAGACCCAGTACTTC. Residues: CASSLYAGLQETQYF.

The chain couples TRBV19 to TRBJ2-3; D ambiguous. This CDR3 is built from 13 residues. Germline V gene data show CDR1 as LNHDA and CDR2 as SQIVND (reference sequence). V was pared by 4 bases and J by 8 bases, with 13 bases between. DNA of the CDR3: TGTGCCAGTAGTACCACCCCCCCCGTTACGCAGTATTTT. Its translation is CASSTTPPVTQYF.

At least ten counts were recorded for this clone. J is TRBJ1-2 and V is TRBV7-7; 9 bases fit TRBD1. Germline assignment: CDR1 SSHAT and CDR2 FNYEAQ (reference sequence). The CDR3 is 17 amino acids. V trimming: 7 bases; J trimming: 8 bases; junction bases outside the gene matches: 20. The CDR3 protein is CASTPRAWGQGKGGYTF. In nucleotides, the CDR3 is TGTGCCAGCACCCCGCGGGCTTGGGGACAGGGTAAAGGAGGCTACACCTTC. The complete variable domain, with remaining parts taken from reference TRBV7-7 and TRBJ1-2, reads GAGVSQSPRYKVTKRGQDVTLRCDPISSHATLYWYQQALGQGPEFLTYFNYEAQPDKSGLPSDRFSAERPEGSISTLTIQRTEQRDSAMYRCASTPRAWGQGKGGYTFGSGTRLTVV.

This clone was seen more than once but under ten times. The V and J genes are TRBV6-1 and TRBJ1-4; the match to TRBD1 covers 7 bases. Trimming cost V 0 bases and J 7 bases; bases outside gene matches: 14. The CDR3 consists of 18 residues. Germline assignment: CDR1 MNHNS and CDR2 SASEGT. CDR3 DNA sequence: TGTGCCAGCAGTGAAGCGTCAGTGGAGGGGGCATTGAGTGAAAAACTGTTTTTT. This translates into CASSEASVEGALSEKLFF.

This sequence joins TRBV14 and TRBJ2-1; D not certain. V lost 2 bases, J lost 0 bases, and 11 bases lay in between. The CDR3 covers 16 residues. Germline loops: CDR1 SGHDN, CDR2 FVKESK. CDR3 protein: CASSQRPDRSYNEQFF. The DNA of the CDR3 is TGTGCCAGCAGCCAAAGACCCGACCGCTCCTACAATGAGCAGTTCTTC.

The chain is built from TRBV14 and TRBJ1-1; maybe TRBD1 (5 bases). This CDR3 is 15 amino acids long. Germline CDR1 reads SGHDN; CDR2 reads FVKESK. With 1 base removed from V and 3 bases from J, the gap between germline ends came to 12 bases. The CDR3 protein is CASSQARGADTEAFF. The CDR3 DNA reads as TGTGCCAGCAGCCAAGCAAGGGGCGCGGACACTGAAGCTTTCTTT.

By proportion, this clone is medium-sized. The chain is built from TRBV11-3 and TRBJ2-7; TRBD1 aligns across 7 bases. CDR1 and CDR2 (germline): SGHNT, YENEEA. There are 14 residues in the CDR3. V lost 6 bases and J lost 4; bases outside the gene matches: 9. CDR3 region: CASSMTGLRYEQYF. In nucleotides, the CDR3 is TGTGCCAGCAGTATGACAGGGTTAAGGTACGAGCAGTACTTC.

This clone was detected a few times. This chain links TRBV6-8 with TRBJ2-2; either TRBD1 or TRBD2 may fit D (5 bases each). V was clipped by 6 bases and J by 8 bases, with 19 bases between them. CDR3 size: 15 residues. Germline V gene data show CDR1 as MNHGY and CDR2 as SAAAGT. The CDR3 reads CASRRGPLVDGELFF. The CDR3 bases are TGTGCCAGCAGGAGGGGACCGTTGGTAGATGGGGAGCTGTTTTTT.

This clone qualifies as medium-sized. The V gene is TRBV11-3, the J gene TRBJ1-1; unclear D gene. The germline V and J ends were trimmed by 5 bases and 1 base, with 20 bases remaining between them. This CDR3 is 17 amino acids long. Germline CDR1 is SGHNT and CDR2 is YENEEA. The CDR3 region is CASSPSTIFESNTEAFF. CDR3 coding DNA: TGTGCCAGCAGCCCTTCCACAATCTTCGAATCGAACACTGAAGCTTTCTTT.

The rearrangement uses TRBV19 and TRBJ2-1; D possibly corresponds to TRBD1 (6 bases). V lost 4 bases and J 1 base, leaving 8 bases between the germline ends. CDR3 length: 14 residues. In germline, CDR1 is LNHDA, CDR2 SQIVND (reference sequence). The CDR3 protein is CASSTQGSYNEQFF. The CDR3, as DNA: TGTGCCAGTAGTACGCAGGGGTCCTACAATGAGCAGTTCTTC.

V gene TRBV11-3 combines with J gene TRBJ2-2, with D perhaps TRBD2 (5 bases). Germline CDR1 and CDR2: SGHNT and YENEEA. The CDR3 is 15 amino acids. Trimming shortened V by 4 bases and J by 4 bases, and 13 bases separated the two germline ends. In nucleotides, the CDR3 is TGTGCCAGCAGCTCGCCGGCGGGCCTCACCGGGGAGCTGTTTTTT. The encoded protein is CASSSPAGLTGELFF.

The chain employs TRBV5-1 and TRBJ1-5; D not resolved. Looked up from germline, CDR1 is SGHRS and CDR2 is YFSETQ. Trimming cost V 0 bases and J 2 bases, with 9 bases left between them. This CDR3 has 15 residues. CDR3 bases: TGCGCCAGCAGCTTGGGCGGGAGCGGCAATCAGCCCCAGCATTTT. This gives the protein CASSLGGSGNQPQHF. The whole variable domain, filled in from reference TRBV5-1 and TRBJ1-5, reads KAGVTQTPRYLIKTRGQQVTLSCSPISGHRSVSWYQQTPGQGLQFLFEYFSETQRNKGNFPGRFSGRQFSNSRSEMNVSTLELGDSALYLCASSLGGSGNQPQHFGDGTRLSIL.

The V gene is TRBV19, the J gene TRBJ1-5; D is unclear. The CDR3 consists of 15 residues. V lost 3 bases, J lost 0 bases, and 9 bases lay in between. Germline CDR1 reads LNHDA; CDR2 reads SQIVND (reference sequence). The CDR3 nucleotides read TGTGCCAGTAGTATCAACAGCTATAGCAATCAGCCCCAGCATTTT. Encoded protein: CASSINSYSNQPQHF.

This clone has only a few counts. The chain joins TRBV12-5 to TRBJ2-2, with 11 positions matching TRBD1. The CDR3 has 16 residues. From germline, CDR1 is LGHNT and CDR2 FRNRAP. In DNA form, the CDR3 reads TGTGCCAGCGGTACCCACGGGACAGGGGGCACCGGGGAGCTGTTTTTT. Translated, it gives CASGTHGTGGTGELFF.

This chain joins TRBV6-8 and TRBJ2-1, with D tentatively TRBD1 (7 bases). The CDR3 length is 15 residues. Trimming cost V 8 bases and J 2 bases, with 16 bases left between them. Germline CDR1 MNHGY, CDR2 SAAAGT. CDR3 loop: CASSQQGGPYNEQFF. The CDR3 bases are TGTGCCAGCTCCCAGCAGGGGGGCCCCTACAATGAGCAGTTCTTC.

This clone was picked up many times. The rearrangement uses TRBV9 and TRBJ2-7; TRBD1 is a possible D gene (6 bases). V lost 1 base and J lost 2, with 10 bases in between. Germline-derived CDR1 and CDR2 are SGDLS and YYNGEE. This CDR3 region has 14 residues. The CDR3 loop is CASSVSGATYEQYF. CDR3 sequence (DNA): TGTGCCAGCAGCGTATCAGGGGCTACCTACGAGCAGTACTTC.

The sample holds a few counts of this clone. The genes are TRBV1 and TRBJ2-5. TRBV1 is noted as a pseudogene. The CDR3 spans 12 residues. This chain's CDR3 is CASSLDLETQYF. CDR3 coding DNA: TGCGCCAGCAGCTTGGATCTAGAGACCCAGTACTTC.

This clone has a handful of counts. J is TRBJ1-2 and V is TRBV6-8; D is uncertain. V gave up 4 bases and J gave up 3 bases, with 9 bases separating them. Germline CDR1 reads MNHGY; CDR2 reads SAAAGT. This CDR3 region has 13 residues. The chain's CDR3 is CASSSIEDYGYTF. The CDR3, as DNA: TGTGCCAGCAGTTCGATAGAAGACTATGGCTACACCTTC.

The chain couples TRBV28 to TRBJ1-2, with TRBD1 matching 9 bases. The V and J ends lost 10 bases and 3 bases, in that order; junction bases with no gene match: 9. CDR3 length equals 14 residues. CDR1 and CDR2 (germline): MDHEN, SYDVKM. Written as DNA, the CDR3 is TGTGCCATCCTGGACAGGGGTAAGGACTATGGCTACACCTTC. This encodes CAILDRGKDYGYTF.

The chain joins TRBV6-8 to TRBJ1-2; possible D gene TRBD1, 5 bases. Germline CDR1 MNHGY, CDR2 SAAAGT. This CDR3 region has 15 residues. V gave up 2 bases and J gave up 6 bases, with 16 bases separating them. The CDR3 sequence: CASSYGTRNGDGYTF. The CDR3 DNA sequence: TGTGCCAGCAGTTACGGGACCCGAAATGGAGATGGCTACACCTTC.